This TCR beta chain was identified during a study of regulatory T cells in long-lasting Graves disease. Researchers made TCR beta libraries by using iRepertoire HTBI primers and running Arm-PCR on CDR3 regions. MiXCR, applied by TCRdb to the multiplex PCR reads, yields one record per CDR3 protein. Of about 660,000 distinct CDR3 sequences listed, around 32% are singletons. Time point noted: persistent/refractory GD, antithyroid drugs over 5 years with positive TRAb. There was RNA extracted from PBMCs, and the TCR library was made from it. Germline CDR1 MNHEY, CDR2 SVGAGI. The V gene end was trimmed by 0 bases and the J gene end by 2 bases; junction bases not matched to a gene: 4. CDR3 length: 15 residues.

Sequencing was performed on peripheral blood mononuclear cells (PBMCs), taken when the disease was refractory, from a patient treated with antithyroid drugs. V and J are TRBV6-5 and TRBJ2-7, with 7 bases fitting TRBD1. This TCR was recovered from a female donor with Graves disease. In DNA, the CDR3 is TGTGCCAGCAGTTACTCGAGTAGGGGGCCCTACGAGCAGTACTTC. The encoded protein is CASSYSSRGPYEQYF.